This T cell receptor beta chain was identified during a study of blood T cell repertoires in COVID-19. The CDR3 consists of 15 residues. Trimming removed 2 bases at V and 5 bases at J, with 15 bases between. Germline V gene sequence: CDR1 KGHSH, CDR2 LQKENI. TCRdb keeps only in-frame clones here, not all; method: immunoSEQ multiplex PCR. The data contain about 150,000 clones, around 82% of them seen just once; the ten biggest clones take up roughly 5.6%. The chain has TRBV18 and TRBJ1-2; perhaps TRBD1 as D (5 bases). Specimen: PBMCs or T cells enriched from blood (not recorded which). This TCR was recovered from a woman in her forties or fifties who had recovered from COVID-19. The chain's CDR3 is CASSPEIDSIYGYTF. The CDR3 DNA is TGTGCCAGCTCACCAGAAATCGACAGCATATATGGCTACACCTTC.